What follows are 7 T cell receptor beta chains derived from one specimen sequenced in a study of blood T cell repertoires in COVID-19. Sequenced by immunoSEQ multiplex PCR; TCRdb stores in-frame clones only, minus some. The table lists roughly 130,000 clones, about 85% of them singletons. Sequencing was carried out using peripheral blood. These receptors came from a man aged 70-80 years with acute or convalescent COVID-19.

The genes are TRBV2 and TRBJ2-5; D perhaps matches TRBD1 (6 bases). Germline lookup yields CDR1 SNHLY and CDR2 FYNNEI. CDR3 length: 14 amino acids. V lost 4 bases to trimming and J lost 4 bases, with 13 bases between them. The DNA of the CDR3 is TGTGCCAGCAGTGCCCAGGGGCGATCAGAGACCCAGTACTTC. Translation gives CASSAQGRSETQYF.

The chain combines TRBV6-1 with TRBJ2-7; D might be TRBD1 (6 bases). Deletions cut 0 bases from V and 5 bases from J, with 14 bases between. This CDR3 is 15 amino acids long. CDR1 MNHNS and CDR2 SASEGT come from the germline V gene. CDR3 nucleotides: TGTGCCAGCAGTGAAGCTCGGAACAGGGTGGACGAGCAGTACTTC. Its protein is CASSEARNRVDEQYF.

This chain links TRBV5-6 with TRBJ2-7, with 7 nucleotides matching TRBD2. The CDR3 runs 14 residues. Germline V CDR1 and CDR2: SGHDT, YYEEEE. The junction had 6 bases not matched to a gene; V was cut back by 2 bases and J by 4 bases. CDR3 region: CASSFGAGTYEQYF. CDR3 nucleotides: TGTGCCAGCAGCTTCGGAGCGGGGACTTACGAGCAGTACTTC. The complete variable domain, with remaining parts taken from reference TRBV5-6 and TRBJ2-7, reads DAGVTQSPTHLIKTRGQQVTLRCSPKSGHDTVSWYQQALGQGPQFIFQYYEEEERQRGNFPDRFSGHQFPNYSSELNVNALLLGDSALYLCASSFGAGTYEQYFGPGTRLTVT.

The rearrangement uses TRBV30 and TRBJ2-7; TRBD2 is a possible D gene (5 bases). Looked up from germline, CDR1 is GTSNPN and CDR2 is SVGIG (reference sequence). This CDR3 comprises 14 residues. Trimming took 0 bases from V and 1 from J, leaving 10 bases between them. The CDR3, as DNA: TGTGCCTGGAGTGTACTAGGTGGTTCCTACGAGCAGTACTTC. It codes for CAWSVLGGSYEQYF.

This clone came up once. The chain uses TRBV19 and TRBJ1-3; D is ambiguous. V lost 6 bases and J lost 0, with 12 bases in between. The CDR3 has 15 residues. The germline CDR1 and CDR2 sequences are LNHDA and SQIVND (reference sequence). CDR3 in DNA: TGTGCCAGTAGCGGCGACACTGCCTCTGGAAACACCATATATTTT. Translating gives CASSGDTASGNTIYF. Full variable domain (rest looked up from reference TRBV19 and TRBJ1-3): DGGITQSPKYLFRKEGQNVTLSCEQNLNHDAMYWYRQDPGQGLRLIYYSQIVNDFQKGDIAEGYSVSREKKESFPLTVTSAQKNPTAFYLCASSGDTASGNTIYFGEGSWLTVV.

The V and J genes are TRBV3-1 (or the pseudogene TRBV3-2) and TRBJ1-3, with 8 bases aligning to TRBD1. Germline V gene data show CDR1 as LGHDT and CDR2 as YNNKEL (reference sequence). This CDR3 has 16 amino acids. Trimming took 4 bases from V and 0 from J; bases not matched to a gene: 5. The CDR3, as DNA: TGTGCCAGCAGCCGCACAGGGGGGACCTCTGGAAACACCATATATTTT. Amino acids: CASSRTGGTSGNTIYF.

The gene calls are TRBV19 and TRBJ1-6; D might be TRBD1 (5 bases). This CDR3 spans 15 amino acids. The V end lost 4 bases, the J end lost 2 bases, and 9 bases lay between the germline ends. Germline loops: CDR1 LNHDA, CDR2 SQIVND (reference sequence). CDR3 sequence (DNA): TGTGCCAGTAGTAAGGGGTTCACCTATAATTCACCCCTCCACTTT. Translating it yields CASSKGFTYNSPLHF.